The 22 T cell receptor beta chains below were found in one sample sequenced in a study of T cell responses to AZD1222 COVID-19 vaccine. Sequencing was performed with immunoSEQ multiplex PCR; in TCRdb, only in-frame clones are kept and a portion is missing. The table records about 170,000 clones, around 90% of them present only once. The sample here was peripheral blood, taken on day 0 of AZD1222 vaccination. The receptor set was obtained from an adult in good health.

This clone came up once. V gene TRBV30 combines with J gene TRBJ1-1, with D perhaps matching TRBD1 (6 bases). The length of the CDR3 is 13 residues. Trimming cost V 3 bases and J 4 bases, with 12 bases left between them. From germline, CDR1 is GTSNPN and CDR2 SVGIG (reference sequence). The CDR3 sequence is CAWSDRTSTEAFF. CDR3 DNA sequence: TGTGCCTGGAGCGACAGGACCTCCACTGAAGCTTTCTTT.

The chain links TRBV5-1 to TRBJ2-2, with 7 bases lining up with TRBD2. The CDR3 has 15 amino acids. CDR1 is SGHRS and CDR2 is YFSETQ in the germline V gene. V was pared by 4 bases and J by 1 base, with 4 bases of the junction left unmatched. The CDR3 DNA reads as TGCGCCAGCAGCCTGGGGGGGAAGAACACCGGGGAGCTGTTTTTT. It specifies CASSLGGKNTGELFF.

This chain joins TRBV5-1 and TRBJ2-7, with D possibly being TRBD1 or TRBD2 (5 bases each). Germline V gene sequence: CDR1 SGHRS, CDR2 YFSETQ. Deletions cut 0 bases from V and 6 bases from J, with 16 bases between. The CDR3 runs to 15 residues. In DNA, the CDR3 is TGCGCCAGCAGCTTGGGGGACGCGCGCATGGGCGAGCAGTACTTC. Amino acid sequence: CASSLGDARMGEQYF.

CDR3 coding DNA: TGTGCCAGCAGCCCAAAACAGGGAGAAGGGTCTGAAGCTTTCTTT. This gives the protein CASSPKQGEGSEAFF. The chain couples TRBV5-4 to TRBJ1-1; weak D call: TRBD1 (6 bases). This CDR3 has 15 amino acids. From germline, CDR1 is SGHNT and CDR2 YYREEE (reference sequence). V dropped 4 bases and J dropped 6 bases, with 19 bases sitting between them.

The chain uses TRBV12-5 and TRBJ1-1; D gene uncertain. The germline V gene encodes CDR1 LGHNT and CDR2 FRNRAP. This CDR3 is built from 12 residues. Trimming pared 5 bases from V and 11 bases from J, leaving 15 bases between. CDR3 amino acids: CASGTGRKGAFF. CDR3 coding DNA: TGTGCTAGTGGTACGGGGAGAAAGGGCGCTTTCTTT.

This rearrangement joins TRBV29-1 to TRBJ2-1, with 7 nucleotides matching TRBD2. The CDR3 runs to 13 residues. Trimming took 7 bases from V and 1 from J; bases not matched to a gene: 4. From germline, CDR1 is SQVTM and CDR2 ANQGSEA. The CDR3 protein is CSALGGSYNEQFF. The CDR3, as DNA: TGCAGCGCCTTGGGGGGGTCCTACAATGAGCAGTTCTTC.

The rearrangement uses TRBV29-1 and TRBJ1-5; 8 bases fit TRBD1. Germline trimming cut 4 bases from V and 4 bases from J; bases unmatched to any gene: 0. The CDR3 extends over 12 amino acids. Germline CDR1 reads SQVTM; CDR2 reads ANQGSEA. This chain's CDR3 is CSVGQGNQPQHF. CDR3 in DNA: TGCAGCGTTGGACAGGGGAATCAGCCCCAGCATTTT.

The chain employs TRBV5-4 and TRBJ2-1; TRBD2 matches 10 bases. This CDR3 comprises 16 residues. The germline CDR1 and CDR2 sequences are SGHNT and YYREEE (reference sequence). V trimming: 2 bases; J trimming: 7 bases; junction bases outside the gene matches: 9. In DNA, the CDR3 is TGTGCCAGCAGCTTTGGGAGCGGGGGGGCCGTAAATGAGCAGTTCTTC. The encoded protein is CASSFGSGGAVNEQFF.

As DNA, the CDR3 is TGTGCCAGCAGCCCACAGGGGGATTACAATGAGCAGTTCTTC. Residues: CASSPQGDYNEQFF. The genes are TRBV6-6 and TRBJ2-1; TRBD1 matches at 8 bases. Trimming at V came to 6 bases and at J to 4 bases, leaving 5 bases not matched to a gene. The CDR3 loop spans 14 amino acids. Germline lookup yields CDR1 MNHNY and CDR2 SVGAGI (reference sequence).

The CDR3 bases are TGTGCCAGCAGTTCCCTGGGACTAGCGGGAGGAAGGTACGAGCAGTACTTC. It encodes CASSSLGLAGGRYEQYF. The chain employs TRBV27 and TRBJ2-7, with 15 bases aligning to TRBD2. Germline V gene sequence: CDR1 MNHEY, CDR2 SMNVEV (reference sequence). The CDR3 runs to 17 residues. Losses at the gene ends were 4 bases for V and 4 bases for J; bases not matched to a gene: 8.

In its sample, this clone ranks as medium-sized (0.01 to 0.1%). The rearrangement links TRBV7-2 to TRBJ2-7; D ambiguous. CDR3 length equals 13 residues. Trimming took off 1 base at V and 6 bases at J, with 10 bases between the two ends. The germline V gene encodes CDR1 SGHTA and CDR2 FQGNSA. The CDR3 DNA follows: TGTGCCAGCAGCTTAGGGCACCCCGGCGAGCAGTACTTC. This sequence encodes CASSLGHPGEQYF.

J is TRBJ2-3 and V is TRBV14, with D uncertain. Between the trimmed V and J ends, which lost 4 bases and 4 bases, there was a span of 9 bases. The germline V gene encodes CDR1 SGHDN and CDR2 FVKESK. This CDR3 contains 13 residues. CDR3: CASSRGAPDTQYF. The DNA of the CDR3 is TGTGCCAGCAGCCGCGGAGCCCCAGATACGCAGTATTTT.

CDR3 sequence reads: CASSPTGMHQPQHF. The CDR3 DNA reads as TGTGCCAGCAGCCCAACAGGTATGCATCAGCCCCAGCATTTT. This sequence joins TRBV4-2 and TRBJ1-5, with D maybe TRBD1 (5 bases). The CDR3 extends over 14 amino acids. Trimming removed 4 bases at V and 5 bases at J, with 12 bases between. Per the germline V gene, CDR1 is LGHNA and CDR2 is YNFKEQ.

Here the CDR3 reads CASRQGAGNQPQHF. The CDR3 DNA follows: TGTGCCAGTAGACAGGGAGCTGGCAATCAGCCCCAGCATTTT. The chain joins TRBV19 to TRBJ1-5, with TRBD1 as a possible D gene (6 bases). Germline-derived CDR1 and CDR2 are LNHDA and SQIVND (reference sequence). The V end was cut by 6 bases, the J end by 2 bases, with 11 bases between. This CDR3 contains 14 residues.

DNA for the CDR3: TGTGCCAGCAGCGTAAGCCTCGGGGGGGGGCAGACCCAGTACTTC. It translates to CASSVSLGGGQTQYF. The chain employs TRBV6-5 and TRBJ2-5, with 8 bases identical to TRBD2. There are 15 residues in the CDR3. J gave up 6 bases and V 6 bases, and 12 bases lay outside the gene matches. Germline values: CDR1 MNHEY, CDR2 SVGAGI.

This clone was seen a single time. The rearrangement links TRBV4-1 to TRBJ2-7; 11 bases line up with TRBD2. Trimming at V came to 4 bases and at J to 1 base, leaving 3 bases not matched to a gene. There are 15 residues in the CDR3. Germline V gene sequence: CDR1 MGHRA, CDR2 YSYEKL. CDR3 in amino acids: CASSLGTSGSYEQYF. The CDR3, as DNA: TGCGCCAGCAGCCTTGGGACTAGCGGATCCTACGAGCAGTACTTC.

This chain uses TRBV29-1 with TRBJ2-6, with a possible D match to TRBD1 (6 bases). The CDR3 loop spans 15 amino acids. V lost 4 bases, J lost 0 bases, and 10 bases lay in between. The germline gives CDR1 SQVTM, CDR2 ANQGSEA. CDR3 coding DNA: TGCAGCGTTGGACAGGTTAGCTCTGGGGCCAACGTCCTGACTTTC. Its translation: CSVGQVSSGANVLTF.

The chain uses TRBV6-6 and TRBJ1-5; possible D gene TRBD1, 6 bases. There are 19 residues in the CDR3. Germline V gives CDR1 MNHNY, CDR2 SVGAGI (reference sequence). V dropped 5 bases and J dropped 3 bases, with 26 bases sitting between them. The CDR3 region is CASSHPYDRQLYYNQPQHF. The CDR3 bases are TGTGCCAGCAGTCACCCGTATGACAGGCAACTGTACTACAATCAGCCCCAGCATTTT.

The chain couples TRBV2 to TRBJ1-5; D might be TRBD1 (6 bases). V dropped 6 bases and J dropped 0 bases, with 15 bases sitting between them. The CDR3 is made up of 16 amino acids. Germline V gene data show CDR1 as SNHLY and CDR2 as FYNNEI. CDR3 DNA: TGTGCCAGCAGCCAGGGAGGGGGTTATAGCAATCAGCCCCAGCATTTT. This encodes CASSQGGGYSNQPQHF. The full variable domain, completed using reference TRBV2 and TRBJ1-5, is EPEVTQTPSHQVTQMGQEVILRCVPISNHLYFYWYRQILGQKVEFLVSFYNNEISEKSEIFDDQFSVERPDGSNFTLKIRSTKLEDSAMYFCASSQGGGYSNQPQHFGDGTRLSIL.

V gene TRBV5-1 combines with J gene TRBJ2-5; 11 bases map to TRBD2. The CDR3 totals 17 residues. The V and J ends lost 0 bases and 5 bases, in that order; junction bases with no gene match: 9. Germline lookup yields CDR1 SGHRS and CDR2 YFSETQ. CDR3 in amino acids: CASSLGASGGPRETQYF. As DNA, the CDR3 is TGCGCCAGCAGCTTGGGTGCTAGCGGGGGGCCACGGGAGACCCAGTACTTC.

This clone occurred once. The same CDR3 arises from other DNA sequences in this sample as well. V gene TRBV18 combines with J gene TRBJ1-2; D not resolved. Germline CDR1 and CDR2: KGHSH and LQKENI. Trimming took 2 bases from V and 3 from J, leaving 1 base between them. CDR3 length: 11 residues. DNA of the CDR3: TGTGCCAGCTCACCAGACTATGGCTACACCTTC. It translates to CASSPDYGYTF.

This rearrangement joins TRBV6-5 to TRBJ2-3, with D unresolved. The CDR3 is 15 amino acids. The germline CDR1 and CDR2 sequences are MNHEY and SVGAGI. Trimming pared 6 bases from V and 2 bases from J, leaving 15 bases between. The CDR3 loop is CASRNLGIITDTQYF. CDR3 sequence (DNA): TGTGCCAGCAGGAACCTGGGGATCATCACAGATACGCAGTATTTT.